The rows below give T cell receptor beta chains drawn from one sample of a study of T cells after yellow fever vaccination. TCRdb reanalysed the 5' RACE reads using MiXCR and keeps one entry per CDR3 protein. The repertoire holds 200,000 to 250,000 distinct CDR3 sequences, with less than 3.5% as singletons. This specimen consisted of CD4+ T cells sorted from PBMCs, obtained 10 days after the yellow fever booster vaccination. The source is a man aged 18 to 30 who received the YFV17D yellow fever vaccine. The conserved cysteine and the conserved F or W are not part of the CDR3 here.

j_call v_call cdr3_length cdr3_aa
TRBJ1-2 TRBV5-6 13 ASSLKQGRNYGYT
TRBJ2-1 TRBV14 12 ASSQQGSYNEQF
TRBJ1-4 TRBV18 13 ASSPQFGWDEKLF
TRBJ2-3 TRBV18 13 ASSPPNRRTDTQY
TRBJ2-5 TRBV7-2 11 ASSLIGVGTQY
TRBJ1-1 TRBV7-2 13 ASSLDPGGYTEAF
TRBJ2-6 TRBV27 18 ASSLSGWDRALPGANVLT
TRBJ1-2 TRBV4-1 12 ASSQIEGHGGYT
TRBJ2-2 TRBV7-2 10 ASSVDSEELF
TRBJ2-3 TRBV7-2 13 ASSFSGGGRDTQY
TRBJ2-1 TRBV18 17 ASSPVPIRTGDSNNEQF
TRBJ2-7 TRBV4-1 14 ASSQELRAKRREQY
TRBJ2-3 TRBV6-6 12 ASSTRWGTDTQY
TRBJ1-1 TRBV19 12 ASSISGRGTEAF
TRBJ1-2 TRBV3-1 11 ASSQGRNYGYT
TRBJ2-2 TRBV5-1 13 ASNLGAANTGELF
TRBJ1-4 TRBV7-2 13 ASSRRRAIGEKLF
TRBJ2-7 TRBV6-5 13 ASSRNRDSTYEQY